The T cell receptor (beta chain) under discussion was sequenced for a study of technical replicates of blood from several donors. CDR1 SNHLY and CDR2 FYNNEI come from the germline V gene. CDR3 length: 12 amino acids. V lost 8 bases, J lost 5 bases, and 11 bases lay in between. Data came from immunoSEQ multiplex PCR; TCRdb stores just in-frame clones and leaves some out. The sample contains about 66,000 clones, around 91% of which appear only once. Input material: T cells isolated from PBMCs. The receptor's source is a human donor in good health. The chain combines TRBV2 with TRBJ2-3; tentatively, D is TRBD2 (5 bases). The CDR3 sequence: CASGGAGDTQYF. The DNA of the CDR3 is TGTGCCAGCGGCGGTGCGGGAGATACGCAGTATTTT.